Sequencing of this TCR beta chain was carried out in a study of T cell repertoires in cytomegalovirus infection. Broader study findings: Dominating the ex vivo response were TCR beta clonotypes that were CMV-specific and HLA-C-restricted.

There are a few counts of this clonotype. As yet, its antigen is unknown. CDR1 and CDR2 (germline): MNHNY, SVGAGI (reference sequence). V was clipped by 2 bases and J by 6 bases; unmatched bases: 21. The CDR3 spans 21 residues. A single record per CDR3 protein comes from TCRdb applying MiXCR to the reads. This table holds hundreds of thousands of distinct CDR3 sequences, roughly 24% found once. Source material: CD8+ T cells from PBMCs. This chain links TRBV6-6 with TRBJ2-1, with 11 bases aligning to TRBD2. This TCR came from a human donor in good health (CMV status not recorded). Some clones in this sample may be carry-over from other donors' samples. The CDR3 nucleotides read TGTGCCAGCAGTTACCCTACCCCGGGGACAGACCTAGCGGGGGGCCGCAATGAGCAGTTCTTC. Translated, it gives CASSYPTPGTDLAGGRNEQFF.